Shown below are 19 T cell receptor beta chains from a single sample sequenced in a study of blood T cell repertoires in COVID-19. Profiling relied on immunoSEQ multiplex PCR, and the TCRdb table lists in-frame clones only, not all of them. Of about 140,000 clones in the sample, 85% to 90% were seen once. Sequences were obtained from PBMCs or T cells enriched from blood (not recorded which). The origin of the receptors is a man aged 55 to 70 who had recovered from COVID-19.

V usage is TRBV3-1 (or the pseudogene TRBV3-2) and J usage is TRBJ2-7; D may be TRBD1 (6 bases). From germline, CDR1 is LGHDT and CDR2 YNNKEL (reference sequence). CDR3 size: 13 residues. The V end was cut by 7 bases, the J end by 6 bases, with 16 bases between. The CDR3 nucleotides are TGTGCCAGCACCGGCCAGGGGTCTGGCGAGCAGTACTTC. This encodes CASTGQGSGEQYF.

The V and J genes are TRBV5-1 and TRBJ2-7; tentative D call: TRBD1 (5 bases). Germline-derived CDR1 and CDR2 are SGHRS and YFSETQ. V shed 4 bases and J shed 4 bases, with 9 bases lying between them. CDR3 size: 12 residues. CDR3 nucleotides: TGCGCCAGCAGCGCCCAGGGTTACGAGCAGTACTTC. As protein: CASSAQGYEQYF. Variable domain in full (rest from reference TRBV5-1 and TRBJ2-7): KAGVTQTPRYLIKTRGQQVTLSCSPISGHRSVSWYQQTPGQGLQFLFEYFSETQRNKGNFPGRFSGRQFSNSRSEMNVSTLELGDSALYLCASSAQGYEQYFGPGTRLTVT.

V and J are TRBV10-2 and TRBJ2-7; D is possibly TRBD1 (6 bases). V shed 7 bases and J shed 2 bases, with 15 bases lying between them. This CDR3 contains 14 residues. From germline, CDR1 is WSHSY and CDR2 SAAADI. The CDR3, as DNA: TGCGCCAGCACCGGACAGACAAAGCCCTACGAGCAGTACTTC. Its translation: CASTGQTKPYEQYF.

V usage is TRBV5-1 and J usage is TRBJ2-7; D call uncertain. The CDR3 loop spans 12 amino acids. Trimming took off 0 bases at V and 7 bases at J, with 8 bases between the two ends. CDR1 SGHRS and CDR2 YFSETQ come from the germline V gene. CDR3 sequence reads: CASSLANREQYF. DNA for the CDR3: TGCGCCAGCAGCTTGGCAAACAGAGAGCAGTACTTC. Supplemented by reference TRBV5-1 and TRBJ2-7, the full variable domain reads KAGVTQTPRYLIKTRGQQVTLSCSPISGHRSVSWYQQTPGQGLQFLFEYFSETQRNKGNFPGRFSGRQFSNSRSEMNVSTLELGDSALYLCASSLANREQYFGPGTRLTVT.

The chain employs TRBV5-8 and TRBJ2-7, with TRBD1 matching over 8 bases. This CDR3 region has 14 residues. Per germline, CDR1 SGHTS and CDR2 YDEGEE. V dropped 0 bases and J dropped 5; count of bases not matched to a gene: 4. The DNA of the CDR3 is TGTGCCAGCAGCTTGGGACAGGGGAGCAACGAGCAGTACTTC. Its protein product is CASSLGQGSNEQYF.

The genes are TRBV5-1 and TRBJ1-4, with 10 bases fitting TRBD1. This CDR3 spans 16 amino acids. Germline V gives CDR1 SGHRS, CDR2 YFSETQ. V lost 4 bases, J lost 4 bases, and 7 bases stayed unmatched. CDR3 in amino acids: CASSPDRGRINEKLFF. The CDR3 DNA reads TGCGCCAGCAGCCCCGACAGGGGGCGGATTAATGAAAAACTGTTTTTT.

The rearrangement uses TRBV6-1 and TRBJ2-7; no clear D. The CDR3 totals 14 residues. Trimming left V 2 bases short and J 3 bases short, with 11 bases between. Germline lookup yields CDR1 MNHNS and CDR2 SASEGT. The CDR3 DNA follows: TGTGCCAGCAGTGAATACGGGTCCGGCTACGAGCAGTACTTC. It specifies CASSEYGSGYEQYF.

The chain combines TRBV9 with TRBJ1-2, with TRBD1 identical over 10 bases. Germline V gene lookup returns CDR1 SGDLS and CDR2 YYNGEE. V trimming: 3 bases; J trimming: 7 bases; junction bases outside the gene matches: 9. The CDR3 runs 15 residues. The CDR3 protein is CASSATGQGLSGYTF. CDR3 bases: TGTGCCAGCAGCGCAACGGGACAGGGGCTCAGTGGCTACACCTTC.

The V gene is TRBV6-2 or TRBV6-3, the J gene TRBJ2-3, with D hard to call. Germline loops: CDR1 MNHEY, CDR2 SVGEGT. The V gene lost 5 bases and the J gene lost 8 bases, with 11 bases spanning the gap. The CDR3 contains 12 residues. This CDR3 reads CASSQNLVTQYF. CDR3 DNA: TGTGCCAGCAGTCAAAATTTAGTTACGCAGTATTTT.

V and J are TRBV18 and TRBJ2-2; 8 positions match TRBD1. The CDR3 is 16 amino acids. The germline V gene encodes CDR1 KGHSH and CDR2 LQKENI. Trimming took 5 bases from V and 6 from J; bases not matched to a gene: 11. In DNA, the CDR3 is TGTGCCAGCTCAATTGGACAGGGAAGAGCCGCCGGGGAGCTGTTTTTT. Protein product: CASSIGQGRAAGELFF.

The J gene is TRBJ1-1, the V gene TRBV27; no definite D call. Trimming cost V 5 bases and J 0 bases, with 10 bases left between them. The CDR3 totals 14 residues. Germline CDR1 and CDR2: MNHEY and SMNVEV (reference sequence). CDR3 amino acids: CASSPITVNTEAFF. DNA of the CDR3: TGTGCCAGCAGTCCGATCACAGTGAACACTGAAGCTTTCTTT.

The chain employs TRBV10-3 and TRBJ1-3, with TRBD1 identical over 8 bases. The V gene's germline CDR1 is ENHRY and CDR2 SYGVKD. CDR3 length: 14 amino acids. The V and J ends lost 6 bases and 4 bases, in that order; junction bases with no gene match: 5. Here the CDR3 DNA reads TGTGCCATCAGAGACAGGGGCGAGGGAAACACCATATATTTT. This encodes CAIRDRGEGNTIYF.

The rearrangement links TRBV28 to TRBJ2-7, with 7 bases lining up with TRBD2. The CDR3 runs to 16 residues. J lost 3 bases, V lost 2 bases, and 10 bases had no gene match. The V gene's germline CDR1 is MDHEN and CDR2 SYDVKM. CDR3 sequence reads: CASSLVSSGVLYEQYF. In nucleotides, the CDR3 is TGTGCCAGCAGTTTAGTCTCTAGCGGAGTCCTCTACGAGCAGTACTTC. The complete variable domain, with remaining parts taken from reference TRBV28 and TRBJ2-7, reads DVKVTQSSRYLVKRTGEKVFLECVQDMDHENMFWYRQDPGLGLRLIYFSYDVKMKEKGDIPEGYSVSREKKERFSLILESASTNQTSMYLCASSLVSSGVLYEQYFGPGTRLTVT.

This clone has only a few counts. The chain links TRBV19 to TRBJ2-6; possible D gene TRBD1, 6 bases. V dropped 8 bases and J dropped 2 bases, with 10 bases sitting between them. This CDR3 is built from 14 residues. Germline V gene sequence: CDR1 LNHDA, CDR2 SQIVND (reference sequence). The chain's CDR3 is CASGQNTGANVLTF. The CDR3 DNA reads as TGTGCCAGTGGACAGAACACTGGGGCCAACGTCCTGACTTTC.

The chain is built from TRBV6-5 and TRBJ2-1, with D hard to call. This CDR3 has 15 residues. Trimming removed 6 bases at V and 0 bases at J, with 12 bases between. Germline V lookup: CDR1 MNHEY, CDR2 SVGAGI. The CDR3 DNA is TGTGCCAGCAGACTCAGGAAGAGCTCCTACAATGAGCAGTTCTTC. Residues: CASRLRKSSYNEQFF.

This clone was counted once. The rearrangement joins TRBV5-1 to TRBJ2-5, with 13 bases lining up with TRBD2. The J segment lost 1 base and the V segment lost 3 bases, leaving 6 bases of the junction unmatched. The CDR3 loop spans 17 amino acids. Germline V lookup: CDR1 SGHRS, CDR2 YFSETQ. The CDR3 is CASSSGLAGTIQETQYF. Written as DNA, the CDR3 is TGCGCCAGCAGCTCGGGACTAGCGGGGACCATCCAAGAGACCCAGTACTTC.

The CDR3 DNA follows: TGTGCCAGCAGCTTCGACAACGTCAAAAAACTGTTTTTT. Its translation: CASSFDNVKKLFF. This chain joins TRBV7-8 and TRBJ1-4; D not resolved. Germline V CDR1 and CDR2: SGHVS, FQNEAQ. The CDR3 sequence is 13 residues long. V was shortened by 3 bases and J by 9 bases, with 11 bases between the two germline ends. Using reference TRBV7-8 and TRBJ1-4 for the parts outside the CDR3, the full variable domain is GAGVSQSPRYKVAKRGQDVALRCDPISGHVSLFWYQQALGQGPEFLTYFQNEAQLDKSGLPSDRFFAERPEGSVSTLKIQRTQQEDSAVYLCASSFDNVKKLFFGSGTQLSVL.

This sequence joins TRBV5-6 and TRBJ2-3; a possible D gene is TRBD1 (6 bases). The germline gives CDR1 SGHDT, CDR2 YYEEEE. The CDR3 length is 14 residues. Trimming stripped 2 bases from V and 1 base from J, with 8 bases between. The CDR3 protein is CASSLRQGTDTQYF. The CDR3 nucleotides read TGTGCCAGCAGCTTAAGACAGGGCACAGATACGCAGTATTTT.

The chain has TRBV19 and TRBJ1-1; no definite D call. The V end was cut by 11 bases, the J end by 5 bases, with 18 bases between. CDR1 LNHDA and CDR2 SQIVND come from the germline V gene (reference sequence). The CDR3 loop spans 13 amino acids. The CDR3 is CAASSWEETEAFF. The DNA for the CDR3 is TGTGCCGCCTCGTCGTGGGAGGAGACTGAAGCTTTCTTT.